Listed here are 10 T cell receptor beta chains from one sample, sequenced in a study of monozygotic twins with cystic fibrosis (dated by TCRdb to about 2021). Library construction relied on the immunoSEQ multiplex PCR assay. TCRdb holds this immuneACCESS table with in-frame rearrangements only. Some clones are missing; in checked studies, unresolved V genes explain under half, and the rest has no known cause. The sample table records 30,000 to 40,000 clones; more than 60% of these occur just once. Roughly 0.72% of the sample is held by the ten biggest clonotypes. The source material was blood. These receptors all stem from a girl aged 10 to 17 with cystic fibrosis.

The V gene is TRBV5-1, the J gene TRBJ1-1; D ambiguous. Trimming pared 4 bases from V and 4 bases from J, leaving 14 bases between. CDR1 and CDR2 (germline): SGHRS, YFSETQ. This CDR3 has 14 amino acids. Here the CDR3 reads CASSPQKGVTEAFF. CDR3 sequence (DNA): TGCGCCAGCAGCCCGCAGAAGGGTGTCACTGAAGCTTTCTTT. The whole variable domain, remainder taken from reference TRBV5-1 and TRBJ1-1, is KAGVTQTPRYLIKTRGQQVTLSCSPISGHRSVSWYQQTPGQGLQFLFEYFSETQRNKGNFPGRFSGRQFSNSRSEMNVSTLELGDSALYLCASSPQKGVTEAFFGQGTRLTVV.

The chain links TRBV27 to TRBJ2-1, with TRBD2 matching over 9 bases. V lost 6 bases, J lost 8 bases, and 8 bases stayed unmatched. The germline V gene encodes CDR1 MNHEY and CDR2 SMNVEV (reference sequence). The CDR3 runs to 14 residues. The CDR3 sequence: CASRRLAAGDEQFF. CDR3 coding DNA: TGTGCCAGCAGGCGACTAGCGGCAGGGGATGAGCAGTTCTTC.

This clone has just a few counts. The J gene is TRBJ1-5, the V gene TRBV4-1; D possibly corresponds to TRBD1 (5 bases). Germline V gene sequence: CDR1 MGHRA, CDR2 YSYEKL. The CDR3 covers 15 residues. The V and J ends lost 1 base and 1 base respectively, with 8 bases between them. Here the CDR3 DNA reads TGCGCCAGCAGCCAAGTAAAGGGGAGCAATCAGCCCCAGCATTTT. It yields the protein CASSQVKGSNQPQHF.

The chain combines TRBV5-1 with TRBJ2-1; 14 bases match TRBD2. The CDR3 runs 19 residues. Germline lookup yields CDR1 SGHRS and CDR2 YFSETQ. The V and J ends lost 0 bases and 0 bases, in that order; junction bases with no gene match: 5. CDR3 DNA sequence: TGCGCCAGCAGCTTGGTTGGACTAGCGGGAGGCATCTCCTACAATGAGCAGTTCTTC. Its translation is CASSLVGLAGGISYNEQFF.

This clone was found once. The V and J genes are TRBV5-1 and TRBJ2-5; possibly TRBD2 for D (5 bases). The ends were cut back, 2 bases at V and 4 bases at J, with 9 bases in the middle. Per germline, CDR1 SGHRS and CDR2 YFSETQ. The CDR3 is 13 amino acids. The CDR3 protein is CASSLFGGETQYF. The CDR3 coding sequence is TGCGCCAGCAGCTTATTTGGAGGAGAGACCCAGTACTTC.

The chain recombines TRBV9 with TRBJ2-3; D call uncertain. There are 13 residues in the CDR3. V was cut by 0 bases and J by 4 bases, with 6 bases left in between. CDR1 and CDR2 (germline): SGDLS, YYNGEE. The CDR3 DNA sequence: TGTGCCAGCAGCGTAGAAACCCCAGATACGCAGTATTTT. Protein product: CASSVETPDTQYF.

The V call is TRBV19, the J call TRBJ1-2; D gene unclear. V lost 5 bases and J lost 8, with 12 bases in between. CDR3 size: 12 residues. CDR1 and CDR2 from the germline V gene are LNHDA and SQIVND (reference sequence). This CDR3 is CASSPHTGGYTF. CDR3 DNA sequence: TGTGCCAGTAGTCCGCACACCGGAGGCTACACCTTC. Complete variable domain (other parts from reference TRBV19 and TRBJ1-2): DGGITQSPKYLFRKEGQNVTLSCEQNLNHDAMYWYRQDPGQGLRLIYYSQIVNDFQKGDIAEGYSVSREKKESFPLTVTSAQKNPTAFYLCASSPHTGGYTFGSGTRLTVV.

The rearrangement joins TRBV6-6 to TRBJ2-7; 7 positions agree with TRBD1. The CDR3 contains 15 residues. Looked up from germline, CDR1 is MNHNY and CDR2 is SVGAGI (reference sequence). Trimming removed 6 bases from V and 3 bases from J; junction bases left unmatched: 11. CDR3 residues: CASSEPPDRDYEQYF. The CDR3 DNA reads as TGTGCCAGCAGCGAACCACCCGACAGGGACTACGAGCAGTACTTC.

V usage is TRBV6-5 and J usage is TRBJ1-3; 7 bases map to TRBD1. J was trimmed by 0 bases and V by 6 bases; bases with no gene match: 5. The CDR3 totals 15 residues. Germline loops: CDR1 MNHEY, CDR2 SVGAGI. The CDR3 loop is CASRTYRGSGNTIYF. CDR3 in DNA: TGTGCCAGCAGAACGTACAGGGGCTCTGGAAACACCATATATTTT.

This chain links TRBV6-6 with TRBJ2-2, with a weak D call TRBD2 (5 bases). V was trimmed by 4 bases and J by 3 bases, leaving 15 bases between them. Germline V CDR1 and CDR2: MNHNY, SVGAGI (reference sequence). CDR3 length: 16 amino acids. CDR3 coding DNA: TGTGCCAGCAGTTCTCCCTCGCGGGTTTACACCGGGGAGCTGTTTTTT. It translates to CASSSPSRVYTGELFF.